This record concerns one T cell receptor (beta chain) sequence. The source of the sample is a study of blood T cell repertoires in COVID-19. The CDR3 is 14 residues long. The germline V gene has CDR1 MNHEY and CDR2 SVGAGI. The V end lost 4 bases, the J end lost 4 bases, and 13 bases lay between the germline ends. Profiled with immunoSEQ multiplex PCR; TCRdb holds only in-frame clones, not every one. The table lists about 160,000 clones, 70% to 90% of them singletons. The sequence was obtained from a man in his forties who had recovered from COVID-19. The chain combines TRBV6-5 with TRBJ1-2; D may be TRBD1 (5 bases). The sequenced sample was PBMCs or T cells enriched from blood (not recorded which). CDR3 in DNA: TGTGCCAGCAGTTGGCGGGGCCAGGGCTATGGCTACACCTTC. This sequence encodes CASSWRGQGYGYTF.